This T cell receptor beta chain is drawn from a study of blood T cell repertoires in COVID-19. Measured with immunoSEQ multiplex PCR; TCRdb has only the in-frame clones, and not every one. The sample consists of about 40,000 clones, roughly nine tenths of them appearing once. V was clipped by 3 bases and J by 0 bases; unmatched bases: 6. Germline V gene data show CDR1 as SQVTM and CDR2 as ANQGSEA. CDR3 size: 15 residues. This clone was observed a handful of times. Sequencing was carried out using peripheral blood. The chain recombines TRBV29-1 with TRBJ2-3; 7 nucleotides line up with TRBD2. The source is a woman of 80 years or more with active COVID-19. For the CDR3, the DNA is TGCAGCGTTGATGGCTGGCGGGGGAGCACAGATACGCAGTATTTT. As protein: CSVDGWRGSTDTQYF.